The 12 T cell receptor beta chains reported below all come from one sample, sequenced in a study of blood T cells in healthy people across ages. The use of a sample-barcoded 5' primer and a J-beta primer mix characterized a second PCR of about 7 to 12 cycles. TCRdb ran MiXCR on the 5' RACE reads and lists one entry per CDR3 protein. Counted here are roughly 680,000 distinct CDR3 sequences, more than 45% occurring once; the ten biggest clones make up around an eighth. The sequenced sample was blood. These receptors came from a woman older than 75 in good health.

The V gene is TRBV25-1, the J gene TRBJ2-3; 7 bases agree with TRBD1. Trimming removed 3 bases from V and 2 bases from J; junction bases left unmatched: 8. The CDR3 is 16 residues long. The germline gives CDR1 MGHDK, CDR2 SYGVNS. The CDR3 is CASSDLRGQVTDTQYF. For the CDR3, the DNA is TGTGCCAGCAGTGACTTGAGGGGGCAGGTCACAGATACGCAGTATTTT.

To note about this clonotype: One base away lies a much larger clone, so this may be a sequencing read error. The genes are TRBV29-1 and TRBJ2-1, with TRBD2 identical over 10 bases. The J call may be incorrect, as the DNA end agrees better with TRBJ2-7. Germline values: CDR1 SQVTM, CDR2 ANQGSEA. CDR3 size: 13 residues. The CDR3 DNA reads TGCAGCGACAGGACTAGCGGTGACAATGAGCAGTACTTC. Protein product: CSDRTSGDNEQYF.

The V and J genes are TRBV15 and TRBJ2-3, with D perhaps matching TRBD1 (5 bases). Germline CDR1 and CDR2: LNHNV and YYDKDF (reference sequence). Trimming stripped 2 bases from V and 4 bases from J, with 16 bases between. The CDR3 is made up of 16 amino acids. CDR3 coding DNA: TGTGCCACCAGCAGACCCGGGCAGGGATCCTCAGATACGCAGTATTTT. Encoded protein: CATSRPGQGSSDTQYF.

Details on this clonotype: This could be a read error, since a much larger clone is one nucleotide away. The chain uses TRBV12-3 or TRBV12-4 and TRBJ2-5, with D unclear. The V and J ends lost 6 bases and 11 bases respectively, with 28 bases between them. The CDR3 sequence is 16 residues long. This CDR3 is CASRSRSPTYWSEQYF. The CDR3 DNA follows: TGTGCCAGCAGGTCGCGATCGCCCACTTATTGGAGTGAGCAGTACTTC.

This clonotype was observed a handful of times. This sequence joins TRBV10-3 and TRBJ2-7; D ambiguous. Germline V gene data show CDR1 as ENHRY and CDR2 as SYGVKD. There are 14 residues in the CDR3. V lost 3 bases to trimming and J lost 2 bases, with 11 bases between them. The CDR3 bases are TGTGCCATCAGTGAATTAGGGAATACCTACGAGCAGTACTTC. It is translated as CAISELGNTYEQYF.

Worth noting for this clonotype: This may come from a read error, since a much larger clone is one base off. CDR3 in amino acids: CASSVATTRDYGYTF. Here the CDR3 DNA reads TGTGCCAGTAGTGTAGCAACGACTCGGGACTATGGCTACACCTTC. The chain couples TRBV19 to TRBJ1-2; the D is unclear. The V and J ends lost 5 bases and 3 bases respectively, with 16 bases between them. CDR3 size: 15 residues. Germline CDR1 is LNHDA and CDR2 is SQIVND (reference sequence).

The chain has TRBV6-5 and TRBJ1-3; TRBD1 is a possible D gene (6 bases). Germline values: CDR1 MNHEY, CDR2 SVGAGI. The CDR3 has 15 amino acids. With 0 bases removed from V and 2 bases from J, the gap between germline ends came to 8 bases. CDR3: CASSYSTGTGNTIYF. CDR3 sequence (DNA): TGTGCCAGCAGTTACTCAACAGGGACTGGAAACACCATATATTTT.

The chain has TRBV20-1 and TRBJ2-1; no reliable D call. Per the germline V gene, CDR1 is DFQATT and CDR2 is SNEGSKA (reference sequence). The V and J ends lost 5 bases and 5 bases respectively, with 13 bases between them. The CDR3 covers 13 residues. The DNA for the CDR3 is TGCAGTGCTTCTGACTCGTTCCACAATGAGCAGTTCTTC. Its protein is CSASDSFHNEQFF.

This clonotype was seen many times. The chain is built from TRBV28 and TRBJ2-7; 7 bases fit TRBD1. The V gene's germline CDR1 is MDHEN and CDR2 SYDVKM. The length of the CDR3 is 15 residues. V trimming: 5 bases; J trimming: 2 bases; junction bases outside the gene matches: 9. The CDR3 DNA reads as TGTGCCAGCAGTCAACTTCGGACAGGTCCCTACGAGCAGTACTTC. Protein product: CASSQLRTGPYEQYF.

This clonotype came up a few times. The chain links TRBV7-9 to TRBJ2-2; D unclear. Germline lookup yields CDR1 SEHNR and CDR2 FQNEAQ (reference sequence). This CDR3 has 14 residues. Trimming took 0 bases from V and 4 from J, leaving 6 bases between them. CDR3 region: CASSLAGSTGELFF. DNA for the CDR3: TGTGCCAGCAGCTTAGCGGGTTCCACCGGGGAGCTGTTTTTT.

This rearrangement joins TRBV9 to TRBJ2-3, with a tentative D call TRBD1 (6 bases). Looked up from germline, CDR1 is SGDLS and CDR2 is YYNGEE. V was pared by 0 bases and J by 4 bases, with 21 bases between. The CDR3 is 18 residues long. CDR3 bases: TGTGCCAGCAGCGTAGCGGTTGGACAGCAGATAATACCAGATACGCAGTATTTT. It yields the protein CASSVAVGQQIIPDTQYF.

The chain uses TRBV15 and TRBJ2-3; the D is unclear. CDR3 length equals 14 residues. Trimming left V 0 bases short and J 5 bases short, with 9 bases between. CDR1 LNHNV and CDR2 YYDKDF come from the germline V gene (reference sequence). This chain's CDR3 is CATSRDLTRDTQYF. In nucleotides, the CDR3 is TGTGCCACCAGCAGAGATCTCACCCGAGATACGCAGTATTTT. The full variable domain, completed using reference TRBV15 and TRBJ2-3, is DAMVIQNPRYQVTQFGKPVTLSCSQTLNHNVMYWYQQKSSQAPKLLFHYYDKDFNNEADTPDNFQSRRPNTSFCFLDIRSPGLGDTAMYLCATSRDLTRDTQYFGPGTRLTVL.